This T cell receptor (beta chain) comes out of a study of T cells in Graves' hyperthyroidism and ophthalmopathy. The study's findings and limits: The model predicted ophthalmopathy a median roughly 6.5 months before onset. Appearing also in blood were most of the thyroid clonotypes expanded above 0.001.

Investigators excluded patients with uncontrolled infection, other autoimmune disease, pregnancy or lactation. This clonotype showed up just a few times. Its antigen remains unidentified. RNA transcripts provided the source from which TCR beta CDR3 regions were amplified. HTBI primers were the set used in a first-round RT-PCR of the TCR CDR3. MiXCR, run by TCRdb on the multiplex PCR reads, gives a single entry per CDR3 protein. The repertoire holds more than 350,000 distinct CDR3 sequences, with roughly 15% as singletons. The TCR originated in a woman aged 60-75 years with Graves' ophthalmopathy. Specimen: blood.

Here the CDR3 DNA reads TGTGCCAGCAGCCCTACCCCGGACAGGGTAAACTACGAGCAGTACTTC. As protein: CASSPTPDRVNYEQYF. This rearrangement joins TRBV5-8 to TRBJ2-7, with TRBD1 matching 8 bases. The CDR3 spans 16 residues. Germline V gene sequence: CDR1 SGHTS, CDR2 YDEGEE. Trimming took 4 bases from V and 3 from J; bases not matched to a gene: 12.